This T cell receptor beta chain was retrieved from a study of Graves' ophthalmopathy and Graves' hyperthyroidism. The CDR3 covers 14 residues. CDR1 and CDR2 from the germline V gene are SQVTM and ANQGSEA. Germline trimming cut 6 bases from V and 4 bases from J; bases unmatched to any gene: 9. Moderate-to-severe activity, CAS at least 3, NOSPECS at least 4 and duration under 3 months characterized donors with ophthalmopathy. This clonotype has only a few counts. Using RNA transcripts, the TCR beta CDR3 regions were amplified. An initial RT-PCR round employing HTBI primers preceded a second-round multiplex PCR. TCRdb passed the multiplex PCR reads through MiXCR, listing each CDR3 protein once. The sample records about 660,000 distinct CDR3 sequences, approximately 39% being singletons.

The rearrangement links TRBV29-1 to TRBJ2-3, with 8 nucleotides matching TRBD1. This receptor was identified in an adult man with Graves' ophthalmopathy. The sample consisted of peripheral blood. For the CDR3, the DNA is TGCAGCGTGGATTGGACAGGGAGATCAGATACGCAGTATTTT. It codes for CSVDWTGRSDTQYF.